These 15 T cell receptor beta chains were all obtained from the same sample, sequenced in a study of blood T cell repertoires in COVID-19 (dated by TCRdb to the early 2020s). Library prep was done by the immunoSEQ multiplex PCR assay. TCRdb's version of the immuneACCESS table is confined to in-frame rearrangements and falls short of the full clone set. An unresolved V gene accounts for under half of the shortfall where checked; the remainder is of unknown origin. The sample table lists 95,000 to 150,000 clones, just over 85% of them with a count of one. The biggest ten clones account for approximately 0.81% of the sample. Input material: peripheral blood. Receptors originate from a woman aged 45-60 years with active or convalescent COVID-19.

The V and J genes are TRBV6-5 and TRBJ1-1; D perhaps matches TRBD1 (5 bases). The CDR3 totals 15 residues. Per the germline V gene, CDR1 is MNHEY and CDR2 is SVGAGI. The V gene lost 7 bases and the J gene lost 0 bases, with 15 bases spanning the gap. The CDR3: CASKEGRPMNTEAFF. The CDR3 coding sequence is TGTGCCAGCAAGGAGGGGCGACCAATGAACACTGAAGCTTTCTTT.

V and J are TRBV6-2 or TRBV6-3 and TRBJ2-7; 9 bases are a match to TRBD1. CDR3 length: 15 amino acids. Germline loops: CDR1 MNHEY, CDR2 SVGEGT. V dropped 2 bases and J dropped 3; count of bases not matched to a gene: 5. The DNA for the CDR3 is TGTGCCAGCAGTTACGGGACAGGGATCGTCTACGAGCAGTACTTC. Protein product: CASSYGTGIVYEQYF.

The J gene is TRBJ2-2, the V gene TRBV4-2, with D perhaps matching TRBD1 (6 bases). Germline V gives CDR1 LGHNA, CDR2 YNFKEQ. The CDR3 contains 17 residues. Between the trimmed V and J ends, which lost 4 bases and 0 bases, there was a span of 15 bases. CDR3 DNA: TGTGCCAGCAGCCGAGAGGCAGGGGCCCCGAACACCGGGGAGCTGTTTTTT. This gives the protein CASSREAGAPNTGELFF.

This clone was detected only a few times. This chain's CDR3 is CASSPEGTGRFYEQYF. In nucleotides, the CDR3 is TGTGCCAGCAGCCCAGAAGGGACAGGGAGGTTCTACGAGCAGTACTTC. V usage is TRBV7-9 and J usage is TRBJ2-7, with 9 positions matching TRBD1. The CDR3 consists of 16 residues. V lost 5 bases and J lost 3; bases outside the gene matches: 11. From germline, CDR1 is SEHNR and CDR2 FQNEAQ (reference sequence).

This chain links TRBV7-9 with TRBJ2-3; TRBD1 aligns across 7 bases. The CDR3 is 15 residues long. J gave up 6 bases and V 5 bases, and 11 bases lay outside the gene matches. The germline V gene encodes CDR1 SEHNR and CDR2 FQNEAQ (reference sequence). The CDR3 here is CASSRPRQGSDTQYF. The CDR3 DNA reads TGTGCCAGCAGCCGCCCGAGACAGGGCTCGGATACGCAGTATTTT.

This clone was recorded once. This chain joins TRBV15 and TRBJ2-1, with 7 bases fitting TRBD2. The junction had 0 bases not matched to a gene; V was cut back by 1 base and J by 0 bases. The CDR3 runs 15 residues. Germline V lookup: CDR1 LNHNV, CDR2 YYDKDF (reference sequence). The CDR3 protein is CATSRGGSSYNEQFF. For the CDR3, the DNA is TGTGCCACCAGCAGAGGCGGGAGCTCCTACAATGAGCAGTTCTTC.

V is TRBV23-1 and J is TRBJ1-5, with 12 bases identical to TRBD1. TRBV23-1 falls under the ORF class, with uncertain function. This CDR3 has 19 residues. Trimming cost V 5 bases and J 2 bases; bases outside gene matches: 13. CDR3 amino acids: CASSNSGTGGEFGNQPQHF. In nucleotides, the CDR3 is TGCGCCAGCAGTAATTCCGGGACAGGGGGCGAATTTGGCAATCAGCCCCAGCATTTT.

V gene TRBV19 combines with J gene TRBJ1-1; the D gene is possibly TRBD1 (5 bases). CDR1 and CDR2 (germline): LNHDA, SQIVND (reference sequence). Trimming removed 0 bases at V and 4 bases at J, with 15 bases between. This CDR3 is 16 amino acids long. CDR3 sequence (DNA): TGTGCCAGTAGTATAGAGACCGGGACTTCTGGCACTGAAGCTTTCTTT. Its translation is CASSIETGTSGTEAFF.

This clone appeared once. This chain uses TRBV5-4 with TRBJ2-5; D may be TRBD1 (6 bases). CDR1 is SGHNT and CDR2 is YYREEE in the germline V gene (reference sequence). The CDR3 covers 15 residues. V was shortened by 3 bases and J by 4 bases, with 16 bases between the two germline ends. The CDR3 loop is CASSSRDKGPETQYF. CDR3 nucleotide sequence: TGTGCCAGCAGCTCCCGGGACAAGGGACCAGAGACCCAGTACTTC.

The chain employs TRBV7-2 and TRBJ2-5; weak D call: TRBD2 (6 bases). This CDR3 is built from 14 residues. The V gene's germline CDR1 is SGHTA and CDR2 FQGNSA. V gave up 5 bases and J gave up 2 bases, with 12 bases separating them. CDR3 DNA: TGTGCCAGCAGCCCAGGAGGGGCTCAAGAGACCCAGTACTTC. This encodes CASSPGGAQETQYF. Full variable domain (outside the CDR3, taken from reference TRBV7-2 and TRBJ2-5): GAGVSQSPSNKVTEKGKDVELRCDPISGHTALYWYRQSLGQGLEFLIYFQGNSAPDKSGLPSDRFSAERTGGSVSTLTIQRTQQEDSAVYLCASSPGGAQETQYFGPGTRLLVL.

This clone was detected only once. The genes are TRBV4-2 and TRBJ2-2; 9 bases line up with TRBD2. The CDR3 is 17 residues long. V shed 3 bases and J 9 bases; nucleotides not matched to a gene: 14. CDR1 and CDR2 from the germline V gene are LGHNA and YNFKEQ. This CDR3 reads CASSHDAETSGLRELFF. CDR3 nucleotide sequence: TGTGCCAGCAGCCACGACGCAGAGACTAGCGGTCTCAGGGAGCTGTTTTTT.

The gene calls are TRBV6-6 and TRBJ1-1, with TRBD1 as a possible D gene (6 bases). The V gene lost 0 bases and the J gene lost 4 bases, with 12 bases spanning the gap. The CDR3 has 15 amino acids. CDR1 is MNHNY, CDR2 SVGAGI, per germline (reference sequence). CDR3 residues: CASSYSKGGGTEAFF. CDR3 sequence (DNA): TGTGCCAGCAGTTACTCGAAAGGGGGGGGCACTGAAGCTTTCTTT.

The V call is TRBV19, the J call TRBJ2-2; 10 bases line up with TRBD1. With V trimmed by 1 base and J by 6 bases, 2 bases remained unmatched. Germline CDR1 reads LNHDA; CDR2 reads SQIVND (reference sequence). This CDR3 spans 15 amino acids. In DNA form, the CDR3 reads TGTGCCAGTAGTATAGTGGACAGGGGGGCCGGGGAGCTGTTTTTT. Its protein is CASSIVDRGAGELFF.

The chain combines TRBV7-8 with TRBJ2-1, with 7 bases that match TRBD2. CDR3 length equals 16 residues. Trimming cost V 0 bases and J 6 bases; bases outside gene matches: 8. CDR1 is SGHVS and CDR2 is FQNEAQ in the germline V gene. This CDR3 reads CASSLALSSGPNEQFF. For the CDR3, the DNA is TGTGCCAGCAGCTTAGCGCTAAGTAGCGGGCCCAATGAGCAGTTCTTC.

This clone was recorded once. J is TRBJ2-1 and V is TRBV5-1; TRBD2 agrees at 7 bases. With V trimmed by 4 bases and J by 0 bases, 7 bases remained unmatched. The CDR3 spans 16 residues. Germline CDR1 SGHRS, CDR2 YFSETQ. The CDR3 reads CASSVLADLSYNEQFF. CDR3 coding DNA: TGCGCCAGCAGCGTCCTAGCGGACCTCTCCTACAATGAGCAGTTCTTC.